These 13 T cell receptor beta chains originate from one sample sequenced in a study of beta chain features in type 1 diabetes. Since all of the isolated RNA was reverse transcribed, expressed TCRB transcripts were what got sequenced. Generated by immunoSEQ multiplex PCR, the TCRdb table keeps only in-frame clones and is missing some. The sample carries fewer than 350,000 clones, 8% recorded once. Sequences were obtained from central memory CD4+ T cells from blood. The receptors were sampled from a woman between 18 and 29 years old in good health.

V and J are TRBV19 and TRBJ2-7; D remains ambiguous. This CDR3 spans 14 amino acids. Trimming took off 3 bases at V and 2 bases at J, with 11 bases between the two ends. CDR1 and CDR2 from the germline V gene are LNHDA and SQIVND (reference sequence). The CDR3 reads CASSISPATYEQYF. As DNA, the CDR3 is TGTGCCAGTAGTATTTCGCCAGCCACCTACGAGCAGTACTTC.

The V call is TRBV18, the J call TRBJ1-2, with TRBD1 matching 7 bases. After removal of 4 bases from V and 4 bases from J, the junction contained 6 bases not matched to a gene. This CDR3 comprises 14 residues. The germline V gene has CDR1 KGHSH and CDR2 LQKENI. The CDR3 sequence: CASSRDRESYGYTF. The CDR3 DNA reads TGTGCCAGCTCACGCGACAGGGAATCCTATGGCTACACCTTC. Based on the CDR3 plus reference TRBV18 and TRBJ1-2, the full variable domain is NAGVMQNPRHLVRRRGQEARLRCSPMKGHSHVYWYRQLPEEGLKFMVYLQKENIIDESGMPKERFSAEFPKEGPSILRIQQVVRGDSAAYFCASSRDRESYGYTFGSGTRLTVV.

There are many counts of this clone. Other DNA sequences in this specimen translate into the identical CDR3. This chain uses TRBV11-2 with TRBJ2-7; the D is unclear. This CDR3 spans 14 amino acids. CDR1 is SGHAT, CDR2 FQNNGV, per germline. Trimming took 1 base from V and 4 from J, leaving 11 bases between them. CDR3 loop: CASSLALTDYEQYF. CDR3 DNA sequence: TGTGCCAGCAGCTTAGCGTTGACTGATTACGAGCAGTACTTC.

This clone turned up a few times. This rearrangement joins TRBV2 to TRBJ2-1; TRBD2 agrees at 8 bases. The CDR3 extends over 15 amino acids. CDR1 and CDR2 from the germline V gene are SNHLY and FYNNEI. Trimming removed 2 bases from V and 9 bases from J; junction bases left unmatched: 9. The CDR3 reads CASSEHRGGRSEQFF. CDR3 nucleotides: TGTGCCAGCAGTGAACACCGGGGGGGCCGTAGTGAGCAGTTCTTC.

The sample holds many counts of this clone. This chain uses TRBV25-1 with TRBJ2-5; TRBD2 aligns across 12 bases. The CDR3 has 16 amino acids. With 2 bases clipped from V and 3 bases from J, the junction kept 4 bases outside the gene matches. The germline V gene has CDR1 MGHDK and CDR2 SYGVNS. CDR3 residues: CASSERASGREETQYF. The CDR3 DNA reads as TGTGCCAGCAGTGAACGGGCTAGCGGGAGGGAAGAGACCCAGTACTTC. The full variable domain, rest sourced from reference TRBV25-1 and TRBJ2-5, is EADIYQTPRYLVIGTGKKITLECSQTMGHDKMYWYQQDPGMELHLIHYSYGVNSTEKGDLSSESTVSRIRTEHFPLTLESARPSHTSQYLCASSERASGREETQYFGPGTRLLVL.

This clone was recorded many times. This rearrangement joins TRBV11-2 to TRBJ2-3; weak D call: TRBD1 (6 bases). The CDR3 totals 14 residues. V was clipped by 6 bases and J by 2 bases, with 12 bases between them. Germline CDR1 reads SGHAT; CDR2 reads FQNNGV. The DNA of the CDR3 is TGTGCCAGCAGGCCGGACAGACCCACAGATACGCAGTATTTT. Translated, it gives CASRPDRPTDTQYF.

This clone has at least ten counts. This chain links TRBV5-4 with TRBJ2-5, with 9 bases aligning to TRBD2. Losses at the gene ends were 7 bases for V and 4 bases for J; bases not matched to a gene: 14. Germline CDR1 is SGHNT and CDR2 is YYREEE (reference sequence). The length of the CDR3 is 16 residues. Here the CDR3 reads CASALTAGGRPETQYF. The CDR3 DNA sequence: TGTGCCAGCGCCCTGACGGCGGGGGGGAGGCCAGAGACCCAGTACTTC.

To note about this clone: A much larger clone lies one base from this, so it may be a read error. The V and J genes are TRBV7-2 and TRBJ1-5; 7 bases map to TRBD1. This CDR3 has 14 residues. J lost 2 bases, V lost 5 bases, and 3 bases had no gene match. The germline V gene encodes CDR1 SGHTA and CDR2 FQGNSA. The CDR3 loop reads CASSPGTGNQPQHF. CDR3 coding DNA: TGTGCCAGCAGCCCCGGGACAGGCAATCAGCCCCAGCATTTT.

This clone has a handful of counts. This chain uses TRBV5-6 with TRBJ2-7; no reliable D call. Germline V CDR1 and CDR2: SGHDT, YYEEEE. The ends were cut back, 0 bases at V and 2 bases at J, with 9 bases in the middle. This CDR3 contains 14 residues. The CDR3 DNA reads TGTGCCAGCAGCTTGGGGGCAGGAACCTACGAGCAGTACTTC. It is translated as CASSLGAGTYEQYF.

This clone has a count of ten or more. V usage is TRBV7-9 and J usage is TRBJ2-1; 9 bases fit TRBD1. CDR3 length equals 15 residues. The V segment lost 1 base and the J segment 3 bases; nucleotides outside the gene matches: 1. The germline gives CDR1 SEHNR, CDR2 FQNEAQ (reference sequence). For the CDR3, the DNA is TGTGCCAGCAGCTTAGTGACAGGGGGCTACAATGAGCAGTTCTTC. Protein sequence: CASSLVTGGYNEQFF.

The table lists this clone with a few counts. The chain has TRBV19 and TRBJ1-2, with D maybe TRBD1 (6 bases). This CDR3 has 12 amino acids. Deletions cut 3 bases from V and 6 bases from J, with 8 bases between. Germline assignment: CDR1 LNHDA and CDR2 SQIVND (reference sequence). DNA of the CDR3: TGTGCCAGTAGTATGAGGGGGAATGGCTACACCTTC. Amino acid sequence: CASSMRGNGYTF.

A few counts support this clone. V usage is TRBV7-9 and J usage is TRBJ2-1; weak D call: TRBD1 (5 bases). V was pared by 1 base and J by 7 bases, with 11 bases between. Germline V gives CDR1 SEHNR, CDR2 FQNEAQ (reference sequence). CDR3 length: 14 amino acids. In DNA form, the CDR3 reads TGTGCCAGCAGCTTAGGGCAGGGATGGAATGAGCAGTTCTTC. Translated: CASSLGQGWNEQFF.

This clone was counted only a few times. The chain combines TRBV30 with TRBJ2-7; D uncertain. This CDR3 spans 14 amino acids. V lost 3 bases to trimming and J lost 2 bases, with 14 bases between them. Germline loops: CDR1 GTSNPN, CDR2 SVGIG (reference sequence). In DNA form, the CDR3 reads TGTGCCTGGAGAAACCCCCAGCCGGCCTACGAGCAGTACTTC. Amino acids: CAWRNPQPAYEQYF.